This TCR beta chain appears in the sequencing data of a study of OX40 agonist ivuxolimab in advanced cancers. Unmatched junction bases numbered 2, after V lost 3 bases and J lost 0 bases. From germline, CDR1 is MNHEY and CDR2 SMNVEV (reference sequence). The CDR3 contains 14 residues. Sequenced by immunoSEQ multiplex PCR; TCRdb stores in-frame clones only, minus some. The sample lists tens of thousands of clones; 65% to 90% were seen once. The sequence came from an adult with an advanced solid tumor such as melanoma, head and neck, liver or kidney cancer. V usage is TRBV27 and J usage is TRBJ2-7; 7 bases are shared with TRBD2. The specimen comprised CD4+ or CD8+ T cells sorted from blood, sampled in a trial of the OX40 agonist ivuxolimab. CDR3 DNA: TGTGCCAGCAGTTTCCGGGACTACTCCTACGAGCAGTACTTC. Translated: CASSFRDYSYEQYF.